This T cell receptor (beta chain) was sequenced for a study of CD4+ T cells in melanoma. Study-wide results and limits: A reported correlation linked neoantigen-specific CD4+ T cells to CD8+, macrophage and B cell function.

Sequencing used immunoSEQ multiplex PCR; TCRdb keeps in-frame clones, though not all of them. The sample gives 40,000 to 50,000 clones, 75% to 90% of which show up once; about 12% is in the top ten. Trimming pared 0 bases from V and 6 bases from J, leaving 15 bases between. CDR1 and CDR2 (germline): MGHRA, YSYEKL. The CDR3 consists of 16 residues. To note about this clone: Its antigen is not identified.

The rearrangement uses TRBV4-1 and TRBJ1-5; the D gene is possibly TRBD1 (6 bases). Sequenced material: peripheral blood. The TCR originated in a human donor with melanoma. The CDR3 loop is CASSQDGRAGVQPQHF. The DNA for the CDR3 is TGCGCCAGCAGCCAAGATGGGAGGGCAGGGGTTCAGCCCCAGCATTTT.